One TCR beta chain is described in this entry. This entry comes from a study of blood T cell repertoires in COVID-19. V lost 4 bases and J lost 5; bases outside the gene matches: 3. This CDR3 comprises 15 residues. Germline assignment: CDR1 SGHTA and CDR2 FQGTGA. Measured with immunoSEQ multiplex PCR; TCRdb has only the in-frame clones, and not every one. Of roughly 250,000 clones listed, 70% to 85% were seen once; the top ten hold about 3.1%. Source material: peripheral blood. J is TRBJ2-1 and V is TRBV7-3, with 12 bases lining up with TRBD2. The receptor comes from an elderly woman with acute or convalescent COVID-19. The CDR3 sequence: CASSWGLAGHNEQFF. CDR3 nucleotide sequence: TGTGCCAGCAGCTGGGGACTAGCGGGCCACAATGAGCAGTTCTTC.